This T cell receptor beta chain was identified in a study of regulatory T cells in long-lasting Graves disease. Findings and limits, study-wide: Few sampled subjects may have lowered accuracy.

Time point given: persistent/refractory GD, antithyroid drugs over 5 years with positive TRAb. PBMC-derived RNA was used for the TCR library. Both iRepertoire HTBI primers and Arm-PCR of CDR3 regions were used to build the TCR beta libraries. Per the study methods: The samples yielded about 63 TRBV and roughly 15 TRBJ segments. TCRdb reprocessed the multiplex PCR reads with MiXCR, giving one entry per CDR3 protein. In this record, the V and J calls reflect TCRdb's handling and not the investigators' own analysis. The repertoire holds about 470,000 distinct CDR3 sequences, with around 21% as singletons. Details on this clonotype: Its antigen is still unknown.

Germline V gives CDR1 MNHEY, CDR2 SVGEGT. Trimming shortened V by 7 bases and J by 3 bases, and 12 bases separated the two germline ends. The CDR3 has 13 residues. The chain is built from TRBV6-2 or TRBV6-3 and TRBJ1-1; D perhaps matches TRBD1 (5 bases). Specimen: peripheral blood mononuclear cells (PBMCs), collected when the disease was refractory, from a patient treated with antithyroid drugs. The clonotype comes from a female donor with Graves disease. The CDR3 sequence is CASNDRDHTEAFF. The CDR3 nucleotides are TGTGCCAGCAATGACAGAGATCACACTGAAGCTTTCTTT.